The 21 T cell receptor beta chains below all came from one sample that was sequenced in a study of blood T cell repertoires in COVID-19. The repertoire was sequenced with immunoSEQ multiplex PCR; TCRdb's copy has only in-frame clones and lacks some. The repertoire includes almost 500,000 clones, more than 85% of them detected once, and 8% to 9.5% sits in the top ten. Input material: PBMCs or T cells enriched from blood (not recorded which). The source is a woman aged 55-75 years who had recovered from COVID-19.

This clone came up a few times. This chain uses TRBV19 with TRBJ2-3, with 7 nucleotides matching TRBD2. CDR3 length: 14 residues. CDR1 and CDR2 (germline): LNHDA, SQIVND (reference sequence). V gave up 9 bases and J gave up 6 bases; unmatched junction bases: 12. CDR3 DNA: TGTGCCAGCCAAATACCGGGGCGGGGGGATACGCAGTATTTT. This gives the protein CASQIPGRGDTQYF.

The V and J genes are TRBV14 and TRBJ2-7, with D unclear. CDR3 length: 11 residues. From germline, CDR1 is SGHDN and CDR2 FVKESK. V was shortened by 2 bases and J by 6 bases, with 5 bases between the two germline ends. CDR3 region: CASSQYIEQYF. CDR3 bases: TGTGCCAGCAGCCAATACATCGAGCAGTACTTC.

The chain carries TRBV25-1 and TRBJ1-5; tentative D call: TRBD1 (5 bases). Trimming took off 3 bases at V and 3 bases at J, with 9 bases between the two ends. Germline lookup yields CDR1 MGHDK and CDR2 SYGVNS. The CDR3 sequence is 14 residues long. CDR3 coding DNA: TGTGCCAGCAGTGATTTGGGGCACAATCAGCCCCAGCATTTT. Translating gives CASSDLGHNQPQHF.

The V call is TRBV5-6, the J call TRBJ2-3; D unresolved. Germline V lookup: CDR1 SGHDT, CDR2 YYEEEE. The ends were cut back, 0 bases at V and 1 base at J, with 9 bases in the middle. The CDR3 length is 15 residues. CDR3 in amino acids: CASSLVTDGTDTQYF. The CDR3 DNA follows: TGTGCCAGCAGCTTGGTAACAGACGGCACAGATACGCAGTATTTT.

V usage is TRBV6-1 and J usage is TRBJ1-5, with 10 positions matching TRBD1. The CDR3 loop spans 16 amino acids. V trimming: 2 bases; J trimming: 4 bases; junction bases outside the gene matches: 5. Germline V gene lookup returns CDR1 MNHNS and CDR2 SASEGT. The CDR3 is CASSERQGARNQPQHF. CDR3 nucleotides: TGTGCCAGCAGTGAACGACAGGGGGCGAGGAATCAGCCCCAGCATTTT.

CDR3 nucleotides: TGTGCCAGCAGCCGGGGGGGCCAACAAGAGACCCAGTACTTC. Encoded protein: CASSRGGQQETQYF. The rearrangement joins TRBV4-2 to TRBJ2-5, with TRBD2 as a possible D gene (7 bases). The germline CDR1 and CDR2 sequences are LGHNA and YNFKEQ. The CDR3 extends over 14 amino acids. Trimming took off 4 bases at V and 2 bases at J, with 11 bases between the two ends.

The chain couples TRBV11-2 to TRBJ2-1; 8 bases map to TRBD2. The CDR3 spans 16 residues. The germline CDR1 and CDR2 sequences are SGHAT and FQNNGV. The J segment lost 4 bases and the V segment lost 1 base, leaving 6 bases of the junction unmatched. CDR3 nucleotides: TGTGCCAGCAGCTTAGGGACCGCGGGGGGATACAATGAGCAGTTCTTC. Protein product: CASSLGTAGGYNEQFF.

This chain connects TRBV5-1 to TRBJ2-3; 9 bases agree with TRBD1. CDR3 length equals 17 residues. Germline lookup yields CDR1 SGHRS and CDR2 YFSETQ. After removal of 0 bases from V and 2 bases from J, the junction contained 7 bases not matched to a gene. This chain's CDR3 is CASSLGPGQGVTDTQYF. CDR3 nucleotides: TGCGCCAGCAGCTTGGGACCGGGACAGGGTGTCACAGATACGCAGTATTTT.

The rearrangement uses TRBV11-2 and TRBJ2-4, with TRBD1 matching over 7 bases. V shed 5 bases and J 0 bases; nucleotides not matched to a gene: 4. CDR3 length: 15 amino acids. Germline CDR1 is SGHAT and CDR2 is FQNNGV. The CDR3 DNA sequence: TGTGCCAGCAGCCAGACAGGGTCAGCCAAAAACATTCAGTACTTC. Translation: CASSQTGSAKNIQYF. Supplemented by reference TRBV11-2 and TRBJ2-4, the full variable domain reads EAGVAQSPRYKIIEKRQSVAFWCNPISGHATLYWYQQILGQGPKLLIQFQNNGVVDDSQLPKDRFSAERLKGVDSTLKIQPAKLEDSAVYLCASSQTGSAKNIQYFGAGTRLSVL.

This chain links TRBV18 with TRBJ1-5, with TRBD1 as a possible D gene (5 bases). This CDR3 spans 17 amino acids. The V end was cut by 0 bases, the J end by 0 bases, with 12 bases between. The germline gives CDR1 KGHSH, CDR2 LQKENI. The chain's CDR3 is CASSPPEGPYSNQPQHF. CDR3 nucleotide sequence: TGTGCCAGCTCACCACCGGAGGGACCTTATAGCAATCAGCCCCAGCATTTT. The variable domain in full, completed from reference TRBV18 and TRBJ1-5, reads NAGVMQNPRHLVRRRGQEARLRCSPMKGHSHVYWYRQLPEEGLKFMVYLQKENIIDESGMPKERFSAEFPKEGPSILRIQQVVRGDSAAYFCASSPPEGPYSNQPQHFGDGTRLSIL.

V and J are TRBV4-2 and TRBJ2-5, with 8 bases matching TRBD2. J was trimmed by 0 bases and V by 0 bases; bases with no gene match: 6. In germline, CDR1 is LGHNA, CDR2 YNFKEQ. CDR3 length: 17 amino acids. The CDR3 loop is CASSQDRASGYQETQYF. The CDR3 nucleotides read TGTGCCAGCAGCCAAGATAGGGCTAGCGGGTACCAAGAGACCCAGTACTTC.

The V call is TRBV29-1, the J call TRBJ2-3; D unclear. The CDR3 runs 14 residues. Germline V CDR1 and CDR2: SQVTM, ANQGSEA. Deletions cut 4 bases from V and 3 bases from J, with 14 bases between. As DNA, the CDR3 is TGCAGCGTTGGAGTGTCGGGTAGGACAGATACGCAGTATTTT. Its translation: CSVGVSGRTDTQYF.

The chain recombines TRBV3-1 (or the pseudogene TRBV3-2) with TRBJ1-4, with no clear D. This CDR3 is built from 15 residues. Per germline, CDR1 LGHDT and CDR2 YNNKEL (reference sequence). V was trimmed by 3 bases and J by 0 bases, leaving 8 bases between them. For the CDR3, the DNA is TGTGCCAGCAGCCAGGCCTTTACAACTAATGAAAAACTGTTTTTT. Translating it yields CASSQAFTTNEKLFF.

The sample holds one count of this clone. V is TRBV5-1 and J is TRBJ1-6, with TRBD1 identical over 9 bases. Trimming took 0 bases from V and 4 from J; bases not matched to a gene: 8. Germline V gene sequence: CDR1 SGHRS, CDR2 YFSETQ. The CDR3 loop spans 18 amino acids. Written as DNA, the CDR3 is TGCGCCAGCAGCTTGGGGACCCAGACAGGGGGGTATAATTCACCCCTCCACTTT. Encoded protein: CASSLGTQTGGYNSPLHF.

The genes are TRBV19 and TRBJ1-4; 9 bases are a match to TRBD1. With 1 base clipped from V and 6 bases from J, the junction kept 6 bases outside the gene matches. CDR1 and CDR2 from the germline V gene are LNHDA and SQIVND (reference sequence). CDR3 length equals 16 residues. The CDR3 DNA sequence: TGTGCCAGTAGTATAGGCCTCGGGACAGGGCATGAAAAACTGTTTTTT. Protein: CASSIGLGTGHEKLFF.

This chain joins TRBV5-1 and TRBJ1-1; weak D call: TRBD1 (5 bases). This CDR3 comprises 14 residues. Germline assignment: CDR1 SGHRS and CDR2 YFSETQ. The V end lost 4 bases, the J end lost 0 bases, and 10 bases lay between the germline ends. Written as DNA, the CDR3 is TGCGCCAGCAGCCCGCAGGGAATGAACACTGAAGCTTTCTTT. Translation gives CASSPQGMNTEAFF.

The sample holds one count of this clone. CDR3 sequence: CASSSLTGLGGYTF. The CDR3 bases are TGCGCCAGCAGCTCCCTTACAGGGCTGGGAGGCTACACCTTC. The chain is built from TRBV5-1 and TRBJ1-2, with a weak D call TRBD1 (6 bases). V lost 3 bases to trimming and J lost 8 bases, with 17 bases between them. The CDR3 has 14 residues. CDR1 and CDR2 (germline): SGHRS, YFSETQ. Drawing the rest from reference TRBV5-1 and TRBJ1-2, the complete variable domain is KAGVTQTPRYLIKTRGQQVTLSCSPISGHRSVSWYQQTPGQGLQFLFEYFSETQRNKGNFPGRFSGRQFSNSRSEMNVSTLELGDSALYLCASSSLTGLGGYTFGSGTRLTVV.

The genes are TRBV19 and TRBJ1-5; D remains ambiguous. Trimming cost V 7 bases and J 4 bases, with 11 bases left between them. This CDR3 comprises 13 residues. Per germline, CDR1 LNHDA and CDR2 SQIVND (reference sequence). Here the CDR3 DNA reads TGTGCCAGTAAGCCTAGTGTAAATCAGCCCCAGCATTTT. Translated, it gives CASKPSVNQPQHF.

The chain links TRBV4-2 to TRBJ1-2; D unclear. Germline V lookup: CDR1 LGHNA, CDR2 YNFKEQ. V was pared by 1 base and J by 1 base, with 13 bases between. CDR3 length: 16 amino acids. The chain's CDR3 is CASSQGREGVNYGYTF. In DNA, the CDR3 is TGTGCCAGCAGCCAAGGTCGGGAGGGAGTTAACTATGGCTACACCTTC.

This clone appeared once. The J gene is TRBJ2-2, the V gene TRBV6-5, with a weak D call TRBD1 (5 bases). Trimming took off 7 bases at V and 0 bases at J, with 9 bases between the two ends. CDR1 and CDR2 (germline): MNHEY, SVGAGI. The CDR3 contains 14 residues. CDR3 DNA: TGTGCCAGCAACCAGGGTTCGAACACCGGGGAGCTGTTTTTT. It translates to CASNQGSNTGELFF.

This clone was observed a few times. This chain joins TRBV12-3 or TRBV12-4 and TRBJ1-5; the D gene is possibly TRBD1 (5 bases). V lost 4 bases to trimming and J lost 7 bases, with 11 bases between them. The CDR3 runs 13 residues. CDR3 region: CASSYGGRQPQHF. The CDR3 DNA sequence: TGTGCCAGCAGTTACGGGGGACGGCAGCCCCAGCATTTT.